The T cell receptor (beta chain) described here comes from a study of control samples from healthy donors and cancer patients. In the case of this clone: At one boundary the junction diverges from the germline segment, which might be a read error.

TCRdb's copy holds only in-frame clones and misses some; the assay was immunoSEQ multiplex PCR. The table has about 160,000 clones, approximately 92% seen once. This CDR3 has 13 amino acids. CDR1 and CDR2 from the germline V gene are SGHRS and YFSETQ. This receptor was obtained from a woman aged 55-69 years in good health. Sequencing input: blood. The chain has TRBV5-1 and TRBJ1-2; 8 nucleotides align to TRBD1. The CDR3 protein is CASTGVPSNGYTF. CDR3 nucleotide sequence: TGCGCCTCGACAGGGGTCCCCTCCAATGGATACACCTTC.